This record covers a single T cell receptor (beta chain). As yet, its antigen is unknown. The germline CDR1 and CDR2 sequences are SGHRS and YFSETQ. The CDR3 has 15 amino acids. Trimming removed 4 bases at V and 0 bases at J, with 11 bases between. This record comes from a study of CD8+CD57+ T cells in acquired aplastic anemia. Overall study context: Sorted CD4+ and CD8+ cells yielded DNA averaging about 3.2 ug. Healthy donors gave about 10 million reads on average for CD4+ cells.

Study observations and caveats: Between the patient and control groups, CD8+ Simpson's diversity did not differ significantly. It was found that roughly 29 CD8+ CDR3 sequences were shared between patients and controls.

Genomic DNA provided the template from which TCR beta VDJ and CDR3 profiles were obtained. TCRdb re-called the reads with MiXCR, one entry per CDR3 protein. The table lists 150,000 to 200,000 distinct CDR3 sequences, 63% of them singletons, with about 50% in the top ten. The sample was sorted CD4+, CD8+, or CD8+CD57+ T cells (not recorded which) from PBMCs. This chain uses TRBV5-1 with TRBJ1-5; D is undetermined. This clonotype originated in a human donor in good health. The DNA for the CDR3 is TGCGCCAGCAGCGACGGGCCATATAGCAATCAGCCCCAGCATTTT. Amino acid sequence: CASSDGPYSNQPQHF.